This TCR beta chain came from a study of shared clonotypes between healthy human individuals. Only in-frame clones appear in the TCRdb table, and some are missing; sequencing was by immunoSEQ multiplex PCR. The data hold approximately 82,000 clones, with about 65% observed a single time. The material sequenced was memory CD8+ T cells sorted from blood. Subset denoted: CD45RO+ cells pooled with CCR7-negative TemRA cells. The clonotype comes from a man younger than 40 in good health.

The CDR3 here is CASSGLRDSGNTIYF. The CDR3 DNA sequence: TGTGCCAGTAGTGGACTGAGGGACTCTGGAAACACCATATATTTT. J is TRBJ1-3 and V is TRBV19; D ambiguous. The germline gives CDR1 LNHDA, CDR2 SQIVND (reference sequence). The CDR3 contains 15 residues. V was clipped by 5 bases and J by 0 bases, with 11 bases between them.